This T cell receptor (beta chain) was obtained from a study of blood T cells in healthy people across ages. Study-wide results and caveats: Age showed a roughly linear inverse relationship with TCR beta diversity per million T cells.

For this clonotype: The antigen remains undetermined.

PCR was performed a second time for 7 to 11 cycles using a sample-barcoded 5' primer and a J-beta primer mix. Every cDNA molecule carried a tag from a template-switch adaptor bearing 12 random nucleotides. TCRdb passed the 5' RACE reads through MiXCR, listing each CDR3 protein once. The table includes hundreds of thousands of distinct CDR3 sequences, more than 50% detected once. The sample providers were healthy Caucasian people from Russia, aged about 6 to 100. Peripheral blood from each donor was collected in a volume of 8.5 to 10 milliliters. The sequence derives from a man aged 40-55 years in good health. The sequencing input was blood.

Here the CDR3 DNA reads TGTGCCAGCAGTCGCCAGCGGGTATGGGGTGAGCAGTTCTTC. Its protein is CASSRQRVWGEQFF. This chain links TRBV6-2 or TRBV6-3 with TRBJ2-1; TRBD2 might be the D (6 bases). Germline lookup yields CDR1 MNHEY and CDR2 SVGEGT. V was cut by 5 bases and J by 9 bases, with 17 bases left in between. There are 14 residues in the CDR3.